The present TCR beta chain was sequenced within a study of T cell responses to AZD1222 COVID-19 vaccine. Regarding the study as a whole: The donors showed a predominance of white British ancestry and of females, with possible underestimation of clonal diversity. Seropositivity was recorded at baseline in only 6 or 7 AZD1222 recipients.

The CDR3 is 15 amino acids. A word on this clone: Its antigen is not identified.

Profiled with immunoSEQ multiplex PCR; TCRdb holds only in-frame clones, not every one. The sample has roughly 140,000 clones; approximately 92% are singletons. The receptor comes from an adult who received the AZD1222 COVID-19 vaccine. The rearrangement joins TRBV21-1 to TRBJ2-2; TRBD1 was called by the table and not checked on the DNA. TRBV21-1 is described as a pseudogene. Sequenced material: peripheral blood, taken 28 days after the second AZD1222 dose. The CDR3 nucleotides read TGTGCCAGCAGCAAACCCAAGGGGGACACCGGGGAGCTGTTTTTT. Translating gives CASSKPKGDTGELFF.